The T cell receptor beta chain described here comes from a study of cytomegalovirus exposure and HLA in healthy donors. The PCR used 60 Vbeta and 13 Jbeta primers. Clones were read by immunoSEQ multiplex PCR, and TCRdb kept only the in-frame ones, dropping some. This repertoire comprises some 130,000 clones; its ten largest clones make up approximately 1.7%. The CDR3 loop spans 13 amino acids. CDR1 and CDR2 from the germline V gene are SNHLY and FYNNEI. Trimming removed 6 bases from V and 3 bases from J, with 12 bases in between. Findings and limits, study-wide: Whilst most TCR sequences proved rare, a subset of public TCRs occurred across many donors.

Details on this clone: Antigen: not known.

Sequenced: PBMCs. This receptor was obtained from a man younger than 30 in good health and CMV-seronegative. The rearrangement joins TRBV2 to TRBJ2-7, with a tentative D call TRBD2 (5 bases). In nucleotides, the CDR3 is TGTGCCAGCAGGCCAGCGGCGAACTACGAGCAGTACTTC. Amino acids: CASRPAANYEQYF.